These T cell receptor beta chains were read from a single sample in a study of cytomegalovirus exposure and HLA in healthy donors. Sequencing used immunoSEQ multiplex PCR; TCRdb keeps in-frame clones, though not all of them. Here the sample spans roughly 120,000 clones, 70% to 80% being singletons. The sequencing input was PBMCs. The receptor source for this set is a man in his fifties in good health and CMV-seropositive. CDR3s include the opening cysteine and the closing phenylalanine or tryptophan. The D gene is left open where the match is weak. The listing skips clone size in some rows; elsewhere it reads once, few, many or a size class.

v_call,cdr3_length,clone_size,d_call,j_call,cdr3_aa,cdr3_nt
TRBV6-1,15,few,NA,TRBJ1-2,CASSSTRGGDYGYTF,TGTGCCAGCAGTTCCACACGAGGGGGAGACTATGGCTACACCTTC
TRBV15,12,NA,NA,TRBJ1-2,CATSRDGPPYTF,TGTGCCACCAGCAGAGATGGGCCGCCGTACACCTTC
TRBV7-2,14,NA,TRBD2,TRBJ2-3,CASSRGLDTDTQYF,TGTGCCAGCAGCCGAGGACTAGACACAGATACGCAGTATTTT
TRBV6-5,14,NA,TRBD1,TRBJ1-6,CASTRGTDNSPLHF,TGTGCCAGCACCCGAGGGACAGATAATTCACCCCTCCACTTT
TRBV6-5,15,NA,NA,TRBJ1-5,CASSPRGFSNQPQHF,TGTGCCAGCAGTCCCCGGGGATTTAGCAATCAGCCCCAGCATTTT
TRBV6-1,13,NA,TRBD1,TRBJ1-5,CASTGGFNQPQHF,TGTGCCAGTACAGGGGGGTTCAATCAGCCCCAGCATTTT
TRBV6-5,14,NA,TRBD1,TRBJ2-7,CASRDPDRVREQYF,TGTGCCAGCAGGGATCCGGACAGGGTTAGAGAGCAGTACTTC
TRBV5-1,16,once,TRBD2,TRBJ2-5,CASSRVGGGQQETQYF,TGCGCCAGCAGCCGGGTAGGCGGGGGGCAGCAAGAGACCCAGTACTTC
TRBV29-1,13,few,TRBD2,TRBJ2-1,CSVESLAGGPEFF,TGCAGCGTTGAATCACTAGCGGGAGGGCCGGAGTTCTTC
TRBV5-1,14,few,NA,TRBJ1-1,CASSAGAANTEAFF,TGCGCCAGCAGCGCGGGCGCAGCGAACACTGAAGCTTTCTTT
TRBV7-2,16,NA,NA,TRBJ1-2,CASSPDGGGVTYGYTF,TGTGCCAGCAGCCCTGACGGGGGGGGCGTAACGTATGGCTACACCTTC
TRBV10-3,16,NA,NA,TRBJ1-5,CAISESQTDRNQPQHF,TGTGCCATCAGTGAGTCGCAGACAGACCGCAATCAGCCCCAGCATTTT
TRBV9,17,NA,TRBD2,TRBJ2-7,CASSVADWTSGGYEQYF,TGTGCCAGCAGCGTAGCAGATTGGACTAGCGGGGGCTACGAGCAGTACTTC
TRBV5-1,17,NA,TRBD1,TRBJ2-6,CASSLADRVFGANVLTF,TGCGCCAGCAGCTTGGCGGACAGGGTTTTTGGGGCCAACGTCCTGACTTTC
TRBV7-9,12,NA,NA,TRBJ2-2,CASSSGRGELFF,TGTGCCAGCAGCAGCGGACGGGGGGAGCTGTTTTTT
TRBV7-2,16,NA,TRBD2,TRBJ2-7,CASTLAGSGGVYEQYF,TGTGCCAGCACCCTAGCGGGTAGCGGAGGCGTCTACGAGCAGTACTTC
TRBV9,15,NA,NA,TRBJ1-2,CASSGRTAKDYGYTF,TGTGCCAGCAGCGGGAGGACCGCGAAAGACTATGGCTACACCTTC
TRBV5-4,11,NA,NA,TRBJ1-1,CASSVRGEAFF,TGTGCCAGCAGCGTAAGGGGAGAAGCTTTCTTT
TRBV12-5,14,NA,NA,TRBJ2-1,CASGLEQSYNEQFF,TGTGCTAGTGGACTAGAGCAGTCCTACAATGAGCAGTTCTTC
TRBV7-2,18,NA,TRBD1,TRBJ2-6,CASSPHAGGLGGANVLTF,TGTGCCAGCAGCCCCCACGCAGGGGGCTTGGGTGGGGCCAACGTCCTGACTTTC
TRBV7-2,14,NA,NA,TRBJ2-2,CASSLATGTGELFF,TGTGCCAGCAGCTTAGCTACGGGCACCGGGGAGCTGTTTTTT
TRBV19,14,NA,TRBD1,TRBJ2-7,CASSRGQVTGEQYF,TGTGCCAGTAGTAGAGGACAGGTCACTGGTGAGCAGTACTTC
TRBV6-5,15,NA,NA,TRBJ1-2,CASSYSRRPNYGYTF,TGTGCCAGCAGTTACTCCCGCAGGCCGAACTATGGCTACACCTTC
TRBV2,13,once,TRBD1,TRBJ2-3,CASRATGGDTQYF,TGTGCCAGCAGGGCTACAGGGGGAGATACGCAGTATTTT
TRBV15,13,NA,TRBD2,TRBJ2-7,CATSSRLAIEQYF,TGTGCCACCAGCAGCCGACTAGCGATCGAGCAGTACTTC
TRBV5-1,17,once,NA,TRBJ1-4,CASSGGPGAATNEKLFF,TGCGCCAGCAGCGGGGGACCGGGAGCCGCAACTAATGAAAAACTGTTTTTT
TRBV5-1,13,NA,NA,TRBJ2-7,CASSFAENYEQYF,TGCGCCAGCAGCTTCGCAGAAAACTACGAGCAGTACTTC
TRBV4-3,13,NA,NA,TRBJ2-1,CASSQDRTGEQFF,TGCGCCAGCAGCCAAGATCGTACGGGTGAGCAGTTCTTC
TRBV9,14,NA,NA,TRBJ1-1,CASSVEHRPREAFF,TGTGCCAGCAGCGTAGAGCACAGGCCCCGGGAAGCTTTCTTT
TRBV7-9,15,few,NA,TRBJ2-5,CASSLREQSLETQYF,TGTGCCAGCAGCTTACGGGAACAGTCACTAGAGACCCAGTACTTC
TRBV6-5,14,NA,NA,TRBJ2-2,CASRETANTGELFF,TGTGCCAGCAGGGAGACAGCCAACACCGGGGAGCTGTTTTTT
TRBV5-5,15,NA,TRBD1,TRBJ1-5,CASSLVGTVNQPQHF,TGTGCCAGCAGCTTGGTAGGGACAGTGAATCAGCCCCAGCATTTT